Listed below are T cell receptor beta chains from one sample, sequenced in a study of human T cells and chemical hapten exposure. Via MiXCR, TCRdb re-called the RACE reads, giving one row per CDR3 protein. The table has roughly 89,000 distinct CDR3 sequences, under 13% seen once. Sequencing was performed on whole blood, taken in connection with sensitization to the hapten diphenylcyclopropenone (DPC). These receptors were taken from a woman in her 30s with alopecia areata. Some clones in this sample may be carry-over from other donors' samples. Each CDR3 is given with its conserved first and last residue. Fields, in order: D gene, J gene, V gene, clone size, CDR3 DNA, CDR3 protein. The D gene is left open where the match is weak. The size of a clone is reported for some rows only, either as once, few or many, or as a class for expanded clones.

>.|TRBJ1-1|TRBV2|many
TGTGCCAGCAGTGAAGCGGTGGACGGTGAAGCTTTCTTT
CASSEAVDGEAFF
>.|TRBJ2-5|TRBV10-3|few
TGTGCCATCAGTGCTGAAGTTCAAGAGACCCAGTACTTC
CAISAEVQETQYF
>TRBD1|TRBJ1-3|TRBV6-2/TRBV6-3|.
TGTGCCAGCAGGACGACAGGGGGCATTGGAAACACCATATATTTT
CASRTTGGIGNTIYF
>TRBD2|TRBJ2-2|TRBV10-2|many
TGCGCCAGCATCCCCCATGAGCGGGGGTTCGGGGAGCTGTTTTTT
CASIPHERGFGELFF
>.|TRBJ2-3|TRBV2|many
TGTGCCAGCGGGCTAACCGGCACAGATACGCAGTATTTT
CASGLTGTDTQYF
>.|TRBJ1-6|TRBV9|few
TGTGCCAGCAGCGTAGATGAGTACTATAATTCACCCCTCCACTTT
CASSVDEYYNSPLHF
>TRBD2|TRBJ2-2|TRBV3-1|many
TGTGCCAGCAGCCAAGTAAGCGGGAGTCTTACCGGGGAGCTGTTTTTT
CASSQVSGSLTGELFF
>.|TRBJ1-1|TRBV6-1|many
TGTGCCAGCGGTGTTGTTCCGAACACTGAAGCTTTCTTT
CASGVVPNTEAFF
>TRBD2|TRBJ2-7|TRBV7-3|once
TGTGCCAGCAGCCCCGTGGGGGAGGGCGAGCAGTACTTC
CASSPVGEGEQYF
>.|TRBJ2-2|TRBV7-2|.
TGTGCCAGCAGCTTAAAGATGGTGGGGTTTTCGGACACCGGGGAGCTGTTTTTT
CASSLKMVGFSDTGELFF
>.|TRBJ2-3|TRBV6-1|many
TGTGCCAGCAGTCGGAGTCAGCTGAACACAGATACGCAGTATTTT
CASSRSQLNTDTQYF
>.|TRBJ2-7|TRBV6-5|.
TGTGCCAGCAAGCAGCAGGCCGCAAAGTCCTACGAGCAGTACTTC
CASKQQAAKSYEQYF
>.|TRBJ1-2|TRBV6-2/TRBV6-3|few
TGTGCCAGCGGACCCAGGACCTATGGCTACACCTTC
CASGPRTYGYTF
>TRBD1|TRBJ1-5|TRBV28|many
TGTGCCAGCAGTTTGTCGGGACAGGGACCCCTATATAGCAATCAGCCCCAGCATTTT
CASSLSGQGPLYSNQPQHF
>.|TRBJ2-5|TRBV7-9|many
TGTGCCAGCAGCTCTGGGACTAGGGGGCCTCAAGAGACCCAGTACTTC
CASSSGTRGPQETQYF
>TRBD2|TRBJ2-5|TRBV13|few
TGTGCCAGCAGCACCAAGACTAGCGGTGCAGCTCAGGAGACCCAGTACTTC
CASSTKTSGAAQETQYF